Shown below are 16 T cell receptor beta chains from a single sample sequenced in a study of blood T cell repertoires in COVID-19. Profiled with immunoSEQ multiplex PCR; TCRdb holds only in-frame clones, not every one. The table records 200,000 to 250,000 clones, approximately 81% of them present only once. Sequencing was done on a sample of peripheral blood. These receptors were taken from a man aged 35-49 years with acute or convalescent COVID-19.

The chain is built from TRBV9 and TRBJ2-2; 10 bases are a match to TRBD2. Germline CDR1 is SGDLS and CDR2 is YYNGEE. The CDR3 loop spans 15 amino acids. The V gene end was trimmed by 3 bases and the J gene end by 4 bases; junction bases not matched to a gene: 3. CDR3 sequence (DNA): TGTGCCAGCAGCGATAAGCGGGGGGGCACCGGGGAGCTGTTTTTT. It specifies CASSDKRGGTGELFF.

This chain's CDR3 is CASREGDRGGTEAFF. The CDR3 DNA is TGTGCCAGCAGGGAAGGGGACAGGGGTGGCACTGAAGCTTTCTTT. This rearrangement joins TRBV3-1 (or the pseudogene TRBV3-2) to TRBJ1-1; 10 nucleotides match TRBD1. CDR1 is LGHDT and CDR2 is YNNKEL in the germline V gene (reference sequence). The CDR3 contains 15 residues. V trimming: 6 bases; J trimming: 4 bases; junction bases outside the gene matches: 8.

A remark on this clone: Within the sample, other DNA sequences also encode this same CDR3. The V gene is TRBV10-3, the J gene TRBJ2-2, with D tentatively TRBD2 (6 bases). In germline, CDR1 is ENHRY, CDR2 SYGVKD. V was cut by 6 bases and J by 3 bases, with 17 bases left in between. This CDR3 spans 16 amino acids. The CDR3 is CAIRRAGTAYTGELFF. The CDR3 nucleotides are TGTGCCATCAGGAGGGCGGGGACGGCTTACACCGGGGAGCTGTTTTTT.

V is TRBV7-8 and J is TRBJ1-1; D is possibly TRBD1 (6 bases). Germline V gene sequence: CDR1 SGHVS, CDR2 FQNEAQ. CDR3 length: 14 amino acids. Trimming took 2 bases from V and 1 from J, leaving 8 bases between them. Here the CDR3 reads CASSLRTENTEAFF. The CDR3 nucleotides read TGTGCCAGCAGCTTACGGACAGAGAACACTGAAGCTTTCTTT. Full variable domain (remainder filled in from reference TRBV7-8 and TRBJ1-1): GAGVSQSPRYKVAKRGQDVALRCDPISGHVSLFWYQQALGQGPEFLTYFQNEAQLDKSGLPSDRFFAERPEGSVSTLKIQRTQQEDSAVYLCASSLRTENTEAFFGQGTRLTVV.

This chain uses TRBV4-1 with TRBJ1-1; 8 bases are shared with TRBD1. This CDR3 is 15 amino acids long. Trimming cost V 0 bases and J 5 bases; bases outside gene matches: 5. CDR1 is MGHRA, CDR2 YSYEKL, per germline. CDR3 protein: CASSQDQGALTEAFF. CDR3 bases: TGCGCCAGCAGCCAAGACCAGGGGGCCTTGACTGAAGCTTTCTTT.

This clone occurred once. The chain employs TRBV3-1 (or the pseudogene TRBV3-2) and TRBJ1-2; D gene uncertain. Per the germline V gene, CDR1 is LGHDT and CDR2 is YNNKEL (reference sequence). CDR3 length: 13 residues. Trimming removed 6 bases at V and 0 bases at J, with 8 bases between. The CDR3 loop reads CASRPAANYGYTF. As DNA, the CDR3 is TGTGCCAGCAGGCCCGCAGCTAACTATGGCTACACCTTC.

The genes are TRBV2 and TRBJ1-6; weak D call: TRBD1 (6 bases). Germline V gene data show CDR1 as SNHLY and CDR2 as FYNNEI. The CDR3 runs 13 residues. Trimming removed 2 bases from V and 12 bases from J, with 11 bases in between. The CDR3 region has the DNA TGTGCCAGCAGTGAATTCAGGGGCGGACCCCTCCACTTT. It specifies CASSEFRGGPLHF.

The DNA for the CDR3 is TGTGCCAGCTCACCATCCCTAGCGGGGGTCACCGGGGAGCTGTTTTTT. It encodes CASSPSLAGVTGELFF. This sequence joins TRBV18 and TRBJ2-2; 10 positions agree with TRBD2. The V segment lost 2 bases and the J segment 4 bases; nucleotides outside the gene matches: 4. CDR1 is KGHSH and CDR2 is LQKENI in the germline V gene. The CDR3 runs to 16 residues.

The genes are TRBV2 and TRBJ1-5, with D possibly being TRBD1 (6 bases). V lost 4 bases, J lost 0 bases, and 10 bases lay in between. From germline, CDR1 is SNHLY and CDR2 FYNNEI. The CDR3 covers 15 residues. CDR3 loop: CASSAEGGSNQPQHF. CDR3 bases: TGTGCCAGCAGTGCTGAAGGGGGTAGCAATCAGCCCCAGCATTTT. The whole variable domain, filled in from reference TRBV2 and TRBJ1-5, reads EPEVTQTPSHQVTQMGQEVILRCVPISNHLYFYWYRQILGQKVEFLVSFYNNEISEKSEIFDDQFSVERPDGSNFTLKIRSTKLEDSAMYFCASSAEGGSNQPQHFGDGTRLSIL.

This clone was seen more than once but under ten times. The V gene is TRBV4-1, the J gene TRBJ1-2, with D possibly being TRBD1 (6 bases). Trimming took 6 bases from V and 1 from J, leaving 15 bases between them. Germline V gives CDR1 MGHRA, CDR2 YSYEKL. The CDR3 totals 15 residues. CDR3 sequence (DNA): TGCGCCAGCAGACCCGGGACATCGGATAACTATGGCTACACCTTC. It codes for CASRPGTSDNYGYTF.

Only one count was recorded for this clone. The V gene is TRBV19, the J gene TRBJ1-2; a weak D match, TRBD1 (5 bases). The germline CDR1 and CDR2 sequences are LNHDA and SQIVND (reference sequence). Trimming removed 1 base at V and 8 bases at J, with 20 bases between. CDR3 length: 16 residues. CDR3: CASSIGNQFRGNGYTF. The CDR3 DNA follows: TGTGCCAGTAGTATAGGGAACCAATTTCGGGGGAACGGCTACACCTTC.

The chain uses TRBV5-5 and TRBJ2-3, with 8 bases that match TRBD2. V lost 2 bases, J lost 3 bases, and 5 bases stayed unmatched. The CDR3 covers 15 residues. The germline V gene has CDR1 SGHKS and CDR2 YYEKEE (reference sequence). CDR3: CASSFAGGGTDTQYF. DNA for the CDR3: TGTGCCAGCAGCTTCGCGGGGGGTGGAACAGATACGCAGTATTTT.

The gene calls are TRBV19 and TRBJ1-5, with D possibly matching TRBD1 (5 bases). CDR1 is LNHDA and CDR2 is SQIVND in the germline V gene (reference sequence). The CDR3 covers 13 residues. Between the trimmed V and J ends, which lost 3 bases and 4 bases, there was a span of 7 bases. As DNA, the CDR3 is TGTGCCAGTAGTATGGGGGGAAATCAGCCCCAGCATTTT. Protein product: CASSMGGNQPQHF.

The V gene is TRBV7-6, the J gene TRBJ2-2; no reliable D call. The CDR3 loop spans 15 amino acids. CDR1 and CDR2 (germline): SGHVS, FNYEAQ. Trimming left V 3 bases short and J 1 base short, with 9 bases between. The CDR3 sequence is CASSLANKNTGELFF. The DNA for the CDR3 is TGTGCCAGCAGCTTGGCCAACAAGAACACCGGGGAGCTGTTTTTT.

The rearrangement uses TRBV10-3 and TRBJ2-1; the D gene is possibly TRBD2 (5 bases). The CDR3 spans 13 residues. Germline assignment: CDR1 ENHRY and CDR2 SYGVKD. Trimming shortened V by 1 base and J by 4 bases, and 5 bases separated the two germline ends. The CDR3 DNA reads as TGTGCCATCAGTGAGTGGGAGTACAATGAGCAGTTCTTC. It translates to CAISEWEYNEQFF.

The chain joins TRBV12-3 or TRBV12-4 to TRBJ2-3; D gene uncertain. V lost 1 base to trimming and J lost 6 bases, with 5 bases between them. This CDR3 spans 12 amino acids. CDR3 DNA sequence: TGTGCCAGCAGTTTAGTAGTGGATACGCAGTATTTT. It specifies CASSLVVDTQYF.